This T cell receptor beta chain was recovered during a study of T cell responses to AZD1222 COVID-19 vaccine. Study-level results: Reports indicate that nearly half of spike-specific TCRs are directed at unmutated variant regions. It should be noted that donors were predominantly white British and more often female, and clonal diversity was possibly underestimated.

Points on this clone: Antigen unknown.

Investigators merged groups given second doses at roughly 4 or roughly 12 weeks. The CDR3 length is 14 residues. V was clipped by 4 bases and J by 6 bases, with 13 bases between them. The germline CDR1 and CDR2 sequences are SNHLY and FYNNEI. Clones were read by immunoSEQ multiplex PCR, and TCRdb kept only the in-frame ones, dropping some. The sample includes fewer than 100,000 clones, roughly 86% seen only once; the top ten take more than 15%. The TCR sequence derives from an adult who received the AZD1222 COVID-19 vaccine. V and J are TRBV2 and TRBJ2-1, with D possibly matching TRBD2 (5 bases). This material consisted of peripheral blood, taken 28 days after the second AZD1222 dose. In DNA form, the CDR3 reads TGTGCCAGCAGTGTATCCGGGATGGGCAATGAGCAGTTCTTC. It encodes CASSVSGMGNEQFF.